The next 25 T cell receptor beta chains were all read from a single sample in a study of shared clonotypes between healthy human individuals. The data were produced by immunoSEQ multiplex PCR, yet TCRdb's version contains in-frame clones alone and is incomplete. The sample lists hundreds of thousands of clones, about 96% occurring once. Naive CD8 isolation took CD45RO-negative cells positively selected for CCR7 and excluded terminally differentiated effector memory CD45RA+ cells. The sample was naive CD8+ T cells sorted from blood. Receptors originate from a man aged 30 to 39 in good health.

J is TRBJ2-7 and V is TRBV27; D perhaps matches TRBD2 (6 bases). Germline V gives CDR1 MNHEY, CDR2 SMNVEV (reference sequence). Trimming removed 2 bases from V and 0 bases from J, with 14 bases in between. The CDR3 spans 16 residues. The CDR3 DNA follows: TGTGCCAGCAGTTTAATGGCGGGACTGAACTCCTACGAGCAGTACTTC. Translating gives CASSLMAGLNSYEQYF.

The chain has TRBV28 and TRBJ2-1; 10 bases are a match to TRBD1. The J segment lost 3 bases and the V segment lost 6 bases, leaving 5 bases of the junction unmatched. CDR3 length: 15 amino acids. Germline V lookup: CDR1 MDHEN, CDR2 SYDVKM. CDR3 sequence: CASRPGQGNYNEQFF. The CDR3 coding sequence is TGTGCCAGCAGACCGGGACAGGGGAACTACAATGAGCAGTTCTTC.

The rearrangement links TRBV6-5 to TRBJ2-7, with D tentatively TRBD1 or TRBD2 (5 bases each). CDR3 length: 15 residues. In germline, CDR1 is MNHEY, CDR2 SVGAGI. The V end lost 4 bases, the J end lost 3 bases, and 16 bases lay between the germline ends. CDR3 nucleotide sequence: TGTGCCAGCAGTTTGTCTCCGGGACGAGACTACGAGCAGTACTTC. This codes for CASSLSPGRDYEQYF.

This chain links TRBV15 with TRBJ2-1; D ambiguous. In germline, CDR1 is LNHNV, CDR2 YYDKDF (reference sequence). The CDR3 length is 14 residues. The CDR3, as DNA: TGTGCTACTGCCCCGCGCCCCTCCTACAATGAGCAGTTCTTC. It yields the protein CATAPRPSYNEQFF.

V is TRBV7-2 and J is TRBJ1-5; D unresolved. This CDR3 is built from 15 residues. Trimming pared 3 bases from V and 5 bases from J, leaving 14 bases between. Per germline, CDR1 SGHTA and CDR2 FQGNSA. CDR3 nucleotide sequence: TGTGCCAGCAGCTTTACGGGCCGGCTTTATCAGCCCCAGCATTTT. Encoded protein: CASSFTGRLYQPQHF.

The V call is TRBV9, the J call TRBJ2-1; TRBD2 aligns across 11 bases. This CDR3 has 18 amino acids. Germline lookup yields CDR1 SGDLS and CDR2 YYNGEE. V shed 3 bases, J shed 5 bases, and the junction held 13 bases outside the gene matches. The CDR3 protein is CASSARQRWGLADNEQFF. CDR3 nucleotide sequence: TGTGCCAGCAGCGCACGACAGAGGTGGGGACTAGCGGACAATGAGCAGTTCTTC.

This clone has a single count. The genes are TRBV28 and TRBJ1-1; no clear D. The CDR3 length is 14 residues. V lost 5 bases and J 4 bases, leaving 14 bases between the germline ends. Per the germline V gene, CDR1 is MDHEN and CDR2 is SYDVKM. The CDR3 here is CASSPLLAGTEAFF. CDR3 sequence (DNA): TGTGCCAGCAGTCCCCTCCTCGCGGGCACTGAAGCTTTCTTT. The complete variable domain, with remaining parts taken from reference TRBV28 and TRBJ1-1, reads DVKVTQSSRYLVKRTGEKVFLECVQDMDHENMFWYRQDPGLGLRLIYFSYDVKMKEKGDIPEGYSVSREKKERFSLILESASTNQTSMYLCASSPLLAGTEAFFGQGTRLTVV.

The chain recombines TRBV28 with TRBJ2-3; 12 nucleotides match TRBD2. This CDR3 is 16 amino acids long. In germline, CDR1 is MDHEN, CDR2 SYDVKM. J was trimmed by 4 bases and V by 6 bases; bases with no gene match: 8. CDR3 nucleotides: TGTGCCAGCAGCGTCGGGACTAGCGGGTCGGCAGATACGCAGTATTTT. Protein: CASSVGTSGSADTQYF.

Here the CDR3 reads CASSLRASGRNEQFF. The CDR3 bases are TGTGCCAGCAGTCTACGAGCTAGCGGGAGAAATGAGCAGTTCTTC. V gene TRBV6-5 combines with J gene TRBJ2-1; 10 nucleotides line up with TRBD2. The V gene end was trimmed by 5 bases and the J gene end by 7 bases; junction bases not matched to a gene: 8. This CDR3 region has 15 residues. Germline values: CDR1 MNHEY, CDR2 SVGAGI.

The V call is TRBV27, the J call TRBJ2-7; no firm D call. Trimming removed 5 bases from V and 1 base from J, with 12 bases in between. CDR1 MNHEY and CDR2 SMNVEV come from the germline V gene (reference sequence). This CDR3 has 14 residues. CDR3 nucleotides: TGTGCCAGCAGTCCCTTGTCGAAATCCTACGAGCAGTACTTC. Amino acid sequence: CASSPLSKSYEQYF.

The chain has TRBV4-1 and TRBJ2-1; TRBD1 might be the D (5 bases). Germline V gene data show CDR1 as MGHRA and CDR2 as YSYEKL. This CDR3 is 14 amino acids long. V gave up 0 bases and J gave up 10 bases, with 13 bases separating them. CDR3 amino acids: CASSQEGVLLEQFF. The DNA of the CDR3 is TGCGCCAGCAGCCAAGAAGGGGTGTTGTTAGAGCAGTTCTTC.

The rearrangement uses TRBV25-1 and TRBJ2-3, with TRBD2 matching over 10 bases. CDR1 is MGHDK and CDR2 is SYGVNS in the germline V gene. V trimming: 9 bases; J trimming: 2 bases; junction bases outside the gene matches: 5. The CDR3 has 14 amino acids. The CDR3 loop reads CASTSGIPTDTQYF. The CDR3 coding sequence is TGTGCCAGTACTAGCGGGATTCCCACAGATACGCAGTATTTT.

The V gene is TRBV27, the J gene TRBJ1-5; D possibly corresponds to TRBD1 (5 bases). The germline V gene encodes CDR1 MNHEY and CDR2 SMNVEV (reference sequence). V gave up 1 base and J gave up 5 bases, with 9 bases separating them. This CDR3 contains 14 residues. The CDR3 protein is CASSLWRGHQPQHF. The DNA for the CDR3 is TGTGCCAGCAGTTTATGGCGGGGACATCAGCCCCAGCATTTT.

This chain connects TRBV6-1 to TRBJ2-1, with TRBD2 as a possible D gene (5 bases). Looked up from germline, CDR1 is MNHNS and CDR2 is SASEGT. The CDR3 totals 15 residues. Trimming cost V 6 bases and J 4 bases, with 16 bases left between them. CDR3 DNA sequence: TGTGCCAGCAGGGACCTGAGACTACCGTACAATGAGCAGTTCTTC. Translated: CASRDLRLPYNEQFF.

The rearrangement uses TRBV27 and TRBJ2-7; D ambiguous. The CDR3 loop spans 14 amino acids. CDR1 and CDR2 (germline): MNHEY, SMNVEV (reference sequence). Trimming shortened V by 3 bases and J by 1 base, and 10 bases separated the two germline ends. The CDR3 bases are TGTGCCAGCAGTTTTGTCGACGGTTCCTACGAGCAGTACTTC. The encoded protein is CASSFVDGSYEQYF.

The chain joins TRBV11-2 to TRBJ2-5, with 10 positions matching TRBD2. Trimming removed 2 bases from V and 6 bases from J; junction bases left unmatched: 9. Germline lookup yields CDR1 SGHAT and CDR2 FQNNGV. The CDR3 covers 16 residues. The CDR3 nucleotides are TGTGCCAGCAGCTTATGGTCTAGCGGGGGTCTTCAGACCCAGTACTTC. This sequence encodes CASSLWSSGGLQTQYF.

The chain recombines TRBV15 with TRBJ2-1, with TRBD2 identical over 7 bases. J lost 4 bases, V lost 1 base, and 7 bases had no gene match. This CDR3 has 16 amino acids. The germline V gene encodes CDR1 LNHNV and CDR2 YYDKDF (reference sequence). The CDR3 loop is CATSRASGDGYNEQFF. For the CDR3, the DNA is TGTGCCACCAGCAGAGCCAGCGGGGATGGATACAATGAGCAGTTCTTC.

The V gene is TRBV15, the J gene TRBJ2-1; 7 bases line up with TRBD1. J was trimmed by 2 bases and V by 10 bases; bases with no gene match: 23. The CDR3 contains 19 residues. The germline V gene has CDR1 LNHNV and CDR2 YYDKDF (reference sequence). This chain's CDR3 is CAIRSTTGMSISPYNEQFF. The CDR3 DNA reads as TGTGCCATTAGATCAACGACAGGGATGTCCATATCCCCCTACAATGAGCAGTTCTTC.

The CDR3 protein is CASSPRDNYGYTF. CDR3 bases: TGCGCCAGCAGCCCCCGAGACAACTATGGCTACACCTTC. The chain links TRBV5-1 to TRBJ1-2; D remains unclear. The germline V gene has CDR1 SGHRS and CDR2 YFSETQ. The CDR3 length is 13 residues. The germline V and J ends were trimmed by 4 bases and 2 bases, with 9 bases remaining between them.

A word on this clone: At the DNA level, this CDR3 is encoded by other sequences in the same sample as well. The V gene is TRBV29-1, the J gene TRBJ1-2; D remains unclear. The V gene lost 6 bases and the J gene lost 2 bases, with 7 bases spanning the gap. Germline assignment: CDR1 SQVTM and CDR2 ANQGSEA. This CDR3 region has 11 residues. The DNA of the CDR3 is TGCAGCGTATTAGACAACTATGGCTACACCTTC. This gives the protein CSVLDNYGYTF.

This clone was observed a single time. The chain joins TRBV6-6 to TRBJ2-2; weak D call: TRBD1 (7 bases). V was clipped by 5 bases and J by 0 bases, with 10 bases between them. CDR1 and CDR2 (germline): MNHNY, SVGAGI (reference sequence). The CDR3 runs to 15 residues. CDR3: CASSQGGSNTGELFF. Here the CDR3 DNA reads TGTGCCAGCAGTCAGGGGGGATCGAACACCGGGGAGCTGTTTTTT.

The J gene is TRBJ2-5, the V gene TRBV7-9; TRBD1 aligns across 8 bases. The V gene's germline CDR1 is SEHNR and CDR2 FQNEAQ (reference sequence). J lost 5 bases, V lost 10 bases, and 12 bases had no gene match. The CDR3 is 14 residues long. Here the CDR3 DNA reads TGTGCCACCAAAGGACAGGGTAGAGAGGAGACCCAGTACTTC. This translates into CATKGQGREETQYF.

Of note for this clone: This specimen includes other DNA sequences encoding the same CDR3. This sequence joins TRBV7-8 and TRBJ2-1; unclear D gene. The V end was cut by 5 bases, the J end by 0 bases, with 11 bases between. The CDR3 totals 15 residues. Germline V CDR1 and CDR2: SGHVS, FQNEAQ. The CDR3 protein is CASSLDGSSYNEQFF. CDR3 nucleotides: TGTGCCAGCAGCCTTGATGGTAGCTCCTACAATGAGCAGTTCTTC.

The chain recombines TRBV29-1 with TRBJ2-7, with 10 bases aligning to TRBD2. After removal of 5 bases from V and 3 bases from J, the junction contained 7 bases not matched to a gene. This CDR3 comprises 14 residues. Germline lookup yields CDR1 SQVTM and CDR2 ANQGSEA. The CDR3 loop is CSVIPSGRGYEQYF. CDR3 DNA sequence: TGCAGCGTTATACCTAGCGGGAGAGGCTACGAGCAGTACTTC.

This chain connects TRBV9 to TRBJ2-1; possible D gene TRBD1, 5 bases. The CDR3 has 15 residues. V lost 4 bases and J lost 1, with 12 bases in between. The germline V gene has CDR1 SGDLS and CDR2 YYNGEE. The CDR3 DNA is TGTGCCAGCAGCCCAAAAGGGGTGTCCTACAATGAGCAGTTCTTC. Residues: CASSPKGVSYNEQFF. Combining the CDR3 with reference TRBV9 and TRBJ2-1 gives the whole variable domain DSGVTQTPKHLITATGQRVTLRCSPRSGDLSVYWYQQSLDQGLQFLIQYYNGEERAKGNILERFSAQQFPDLHSELNLSSLELGDSALYFCASSPKGVSYNEQFFGPGTRLTVL.